This T cell receptor beta chain was documented in a study of CD8 T cells in Susac syndrome. RNA amounts of roughly 0.45 to 1 ug underwent reverse transcription with random hexamers. MiXCR, applied by TCRdb to the immunoSEQ multiplex PCR reads, yields one record per CDR3 protein. The table includes a few hundred thousand distinct CDR3 sequences, about 96% detected once. With 3 bases clipped from V and 4 bases from J, the junction kept 6 bases outside the gene matches. The germline V gene encodes CDR1 LGHDT and CDR2 YNNKEL (reference sequence). The CDR3 loop spans 15 amino acids. The TCR sequence derives from a human donor with multiple sclerosis. The chain links TRBV3-1 to TRBJ1-2, with TRBD1 identical over 9 bases. The sequenced material came from CD4+ T cells from PBMCs. The CDR3 loop is CASSHRTGVGYGYTF. CDR3 sequence (DNA): TGTGCCAGCAGCCACAGGACAGGGGTGGGCTATGGCTACACCTTC.